The present entry profiles one T cell receptor beta chain with its context. The sample originates from a study of blood T cell repertoires in COVID-19. The wider study: There were acute and convalescent COVID-19 samples, and they came from the United States, Italy and Spain. Sample material is recorded as cDNA or gDNA derived from T cells, B-cell-depleted T cells, or PBMCs.

In the authors' workflow: Estimated nucleated cell counts came from reference gene primer amplification. Using immunoSEQ multiplex PCR, the repertoire was profiled, and TCRdb retains in-frame clones only, with some absent. Clonal size and the V and J genes are those of that table, whereas D and trimming came from the DNA. The table records around 170,000 clones, approximately 79% of them present only once. Germline CDR1 and CDR2: SGHRS and YFSETQ. The V and J ends lost 0 bases and 8 bases respectively, with 14 bases between them. This CDR3 region has 14 residues. The sequence came from a man aged 25 to 40 with active or convalescent COVID-19. Sequenced: peripheral blood. V is TRBV5-1 and J is TRBJ1-2, with D perhaps matching TRBD1 (5 bases). In DNA form, the CDR3 reads TGCGCCAGCAGCTTGGGAACAGGCGCGAGGGGCTACACCTTC. Its protein product is CASSLGTGARGYTF.